This T cell receptor (beta chain) originates from a study of blood T cells in healthy people across ages. Findings and limits, study-wide: Across samples, TCR beta diversity tracked strongly with naive T cell percentage. Compared with aged donors, long-lived donors showed fewer expanded clones, suggesting selection.

The germline V gene encodes CDR1 SGHRS and CDR2 YFSETQ. The CDR3 has 14 amino acids. The V end was cut by 4 bases, the J end by 6 bases, with 14 bases between. Primed by a sample-barcoded 5' primer and a J-beta primer mix, a second PCR proceeded for about 6 to 11 cycles. Each CDR3 protein gets one entry after TCRdb re-called the 5' RACE reads with MiXCR. The sample consists of about 640,000 distinct CDR3 sequences, about 30% of them appearing once. As to this clonotype: Its specificity is not known.

The sequenced material came from blood. This sequence originates from a woman of 80 years or more in good health. The V call is TRBV5-1, the J call TRBJ2-4; D gene uncertain. CDR3 DNA sequence: TGCGCCAGCAGCCGATTTTTAGGGCGAAACATTCAGTACTTC. The encoded protein is CASSRFLGRNIQYF.